Listed here is a single TCR beta chain. Its target is unknown. These data belong to a study of PD-1 blockade in classical Hodgkin lymphoma. Study observations and caveats: Newly diagnosed patients reportedly had lower baseline TCR diversity than healthy donors. It was among complete responders that baseline diversity resembled that of newly diagnosed patients.

All patients experienced relapse after autologous stem cell transplantation, and brentuximab vedotin exposure was variable. Assay: immunoSEQ multiplex PCR; the TCRdb copy retains only in-frame clones and omits some. The sample contains 50,000 or so clones, just under 75% of which appear only once. V dropped 11 bases and J dropped 0 bases, with 13 bases sitting between them. This CDR3 has 13 amino acids. Germline values: CDR1 ENHRY, CDR2 SYGVKD. The starting material was peripheral blood mononuclear cells (PBMCs), obtained before the second cycle of nivolumab. V gene TRBV10-3 combines with J gene TRBJ1-1; D is uncertain. This clonotype originated in a human donor with classical Hodgkin lymphoma. The CDR3 region is CAHSDGVNTEAFF. The CDR3 DNA reads TGTGCCCACTCAGATGGAGTGAACACTGAAGCTTTCTTT.